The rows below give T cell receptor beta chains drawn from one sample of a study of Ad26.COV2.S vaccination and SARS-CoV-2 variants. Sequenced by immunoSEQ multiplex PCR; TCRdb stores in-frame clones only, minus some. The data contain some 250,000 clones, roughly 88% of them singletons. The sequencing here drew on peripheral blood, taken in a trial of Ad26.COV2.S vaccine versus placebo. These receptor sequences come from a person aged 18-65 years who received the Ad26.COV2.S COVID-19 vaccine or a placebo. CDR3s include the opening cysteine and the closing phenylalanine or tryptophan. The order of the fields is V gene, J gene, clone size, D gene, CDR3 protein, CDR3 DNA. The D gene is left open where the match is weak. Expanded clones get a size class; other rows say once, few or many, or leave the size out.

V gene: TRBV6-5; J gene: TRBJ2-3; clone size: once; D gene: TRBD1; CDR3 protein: CASSRTGTTDTQYF; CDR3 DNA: TGTGCCAGCAGTCGGACAGGTACAACAGATACGCAGTATTTT
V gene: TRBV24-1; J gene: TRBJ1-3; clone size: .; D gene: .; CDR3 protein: CATSNGRLSGNTIYF; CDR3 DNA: TGTGCCACCAGTAACGGGAGACTCTCTGGAAACACCATATATTTT
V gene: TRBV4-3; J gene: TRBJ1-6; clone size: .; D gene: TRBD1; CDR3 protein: CASSQVQGANSPLHF; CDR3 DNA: TGCGCCAGCAGCCAAGTACAGGGGGCGAATTCACCCCTCCACTTT
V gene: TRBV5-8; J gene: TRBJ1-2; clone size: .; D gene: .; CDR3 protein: CASQSGVGGGYTF; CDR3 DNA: TGTGCCAGTCAGAGCGGGGTTGGAGGTGGCTACACCTTC
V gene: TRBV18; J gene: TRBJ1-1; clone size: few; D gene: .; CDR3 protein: CASSPPVGTEAFF; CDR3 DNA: TGTGCCAGCTCACCACCGGTGGGCACTGAAGCTTTCTTT
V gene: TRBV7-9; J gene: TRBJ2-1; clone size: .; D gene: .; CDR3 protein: CASSFSQEQFF; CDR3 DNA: TGTGCCAGCAGCTTCTCCCAGGAGCAGTTCTTC
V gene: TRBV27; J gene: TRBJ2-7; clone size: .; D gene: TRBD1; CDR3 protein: CASSTSTGATYEQYF; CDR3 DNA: TGTGCCAGCAGTACTTCTACAGGGGCGACCTACGAGCAGTACTTC
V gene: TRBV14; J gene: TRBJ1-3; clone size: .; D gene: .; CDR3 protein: CASSQDISGNTIYF; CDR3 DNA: TGTGCCAGCAGCCAAGATATCTCTGGAAACACCATATATTTT
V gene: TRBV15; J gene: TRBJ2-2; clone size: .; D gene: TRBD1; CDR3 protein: CATKPDRGVANTGELFF; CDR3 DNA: TGTGCCACCAAACCCGACAGGGGAGTCGCGAACACCGGGGAGCTGTTTTTT
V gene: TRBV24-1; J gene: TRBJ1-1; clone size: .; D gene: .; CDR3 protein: CATSDARGTAEAFF; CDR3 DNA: TGTGCCACCAGTGACGCAAGGGGAACCGCTGAAGCTTTCTTT
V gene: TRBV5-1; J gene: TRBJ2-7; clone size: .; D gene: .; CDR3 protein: CASSLAEGHEQYF; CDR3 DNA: TGCGCCAGCAGCTTGGCCGAGGGACACGAGCAGTACTTC
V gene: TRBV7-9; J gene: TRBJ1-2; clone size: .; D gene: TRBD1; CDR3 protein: CASSQPGQGDYGYTF; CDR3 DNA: TGTGCCAGCAGCCAACCGGGACAGGGGGACTATGGCTACACCTTC
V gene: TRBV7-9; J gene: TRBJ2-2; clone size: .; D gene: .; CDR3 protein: CASSLGRFDGELFF; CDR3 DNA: TGTGCCAGCAGCTTAGGGCGGTTCGACGGGGAGCTGTTTTTT
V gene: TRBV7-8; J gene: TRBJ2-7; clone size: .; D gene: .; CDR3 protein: CASSLLLSSYEQYF; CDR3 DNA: TGTGCCAGCAGCTTATTACTTAGCTCCTACGAGCAGTACTTC
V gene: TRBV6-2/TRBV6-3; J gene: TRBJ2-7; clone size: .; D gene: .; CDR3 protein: CASSYDLRGNHSYEQYF; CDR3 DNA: TGTGCCAGCAGTTACGATCTCCGGGGGAATCACTCCTACGAGCAGTACTTC
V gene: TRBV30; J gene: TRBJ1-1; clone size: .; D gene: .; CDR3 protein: CALNTEAFF; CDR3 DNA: TGTGCCCTTAACACTGAAGCTTTCTTT
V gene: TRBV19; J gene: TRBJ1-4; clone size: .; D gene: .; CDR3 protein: CASHTHGNEKLFF; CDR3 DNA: TGTGCCAGTCACACTCACGGGAACGAAAAACTGTTTTTT
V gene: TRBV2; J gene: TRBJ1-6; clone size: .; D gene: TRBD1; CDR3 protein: CASSEGTGGSYNSPLHF; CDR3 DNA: TGTGCCAGCAGTGAAGGGACAGGGGGCTCCTATAATTCACCCCTCCACTTT